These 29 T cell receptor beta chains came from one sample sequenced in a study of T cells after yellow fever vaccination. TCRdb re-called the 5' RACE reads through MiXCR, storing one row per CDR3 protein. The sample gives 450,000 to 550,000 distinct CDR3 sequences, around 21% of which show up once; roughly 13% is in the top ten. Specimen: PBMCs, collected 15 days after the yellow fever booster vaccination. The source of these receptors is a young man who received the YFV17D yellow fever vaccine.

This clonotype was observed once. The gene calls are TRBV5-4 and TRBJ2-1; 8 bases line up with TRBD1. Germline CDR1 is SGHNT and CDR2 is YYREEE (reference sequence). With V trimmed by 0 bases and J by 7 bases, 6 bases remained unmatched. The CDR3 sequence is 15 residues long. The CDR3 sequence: CASSLGTGPLNEQFF. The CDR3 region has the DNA TGTGCCAGCAGCTTGGGGACAGGGCCCCTAAATGAGCAGTTCTTC.

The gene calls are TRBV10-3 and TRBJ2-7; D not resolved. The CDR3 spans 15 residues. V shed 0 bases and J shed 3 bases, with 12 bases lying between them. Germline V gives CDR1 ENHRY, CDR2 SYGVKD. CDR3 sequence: CAISESLTVVYEQYF. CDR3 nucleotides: TGTGCCATCAGTGAGTCCCTCACTGTGGTCTACGAGCAGTACTTC.

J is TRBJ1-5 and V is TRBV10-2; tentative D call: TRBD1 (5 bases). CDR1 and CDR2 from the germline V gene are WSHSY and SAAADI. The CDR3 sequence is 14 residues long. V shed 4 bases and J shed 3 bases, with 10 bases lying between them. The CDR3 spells CASSVGTHNQPQHF. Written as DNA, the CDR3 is TGCGCCAGCAGTGTGGGGACCCACAATCAGCCCCAGCATTTT.

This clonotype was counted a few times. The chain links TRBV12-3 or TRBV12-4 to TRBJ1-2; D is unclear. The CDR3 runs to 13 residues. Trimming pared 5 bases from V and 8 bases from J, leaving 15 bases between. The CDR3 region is CASSGGRSNGYTF. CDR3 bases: TGTGCCAGCAGTGGAGGGAGGTCGAACGGCTACACCTTC.

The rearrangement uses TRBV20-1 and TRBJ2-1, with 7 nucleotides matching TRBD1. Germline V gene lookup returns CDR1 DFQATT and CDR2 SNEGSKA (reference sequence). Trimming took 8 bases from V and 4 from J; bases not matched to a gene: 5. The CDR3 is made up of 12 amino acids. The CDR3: CSPGTDYNEQFF. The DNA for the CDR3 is TGCAGTCCCGGGACAGATTACAATGAGCAGTTCTTC.

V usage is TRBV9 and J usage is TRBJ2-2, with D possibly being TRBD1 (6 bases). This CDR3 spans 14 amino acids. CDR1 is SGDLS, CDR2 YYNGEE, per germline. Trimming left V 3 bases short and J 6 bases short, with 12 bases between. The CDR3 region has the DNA TGTGCCAGCAGCGCATCAGGGGCCCCCGGGGAGCTGTTTTTT. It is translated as CASSASGAPGELFF.

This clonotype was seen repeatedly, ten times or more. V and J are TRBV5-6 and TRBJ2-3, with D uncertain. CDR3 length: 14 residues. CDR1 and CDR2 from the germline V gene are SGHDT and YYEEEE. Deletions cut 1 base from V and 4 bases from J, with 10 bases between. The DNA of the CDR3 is TGTGCCAGCAGCTTGAGGATGGTACCAGATACGCAGTATTTT. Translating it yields CASSLRMVPDTQYF.

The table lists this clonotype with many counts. This CDR3 is CASSPGLAYNEQFF. The CDR3, as DNA: TGTGCCAGCTCACCGGGACTAGCGTACAATGAGCAGTTCTTC. The chain has TRBV18 and TRBJ2-1, with 10 bases lining up with TRBD2. The CDR3 is 14 residues long. V lost 3 bases to trimming and J lost 4 bases; unmatched junction nucleotides: 0. Per germline, CDR1 KGHSH and CDR2 LQKENI.

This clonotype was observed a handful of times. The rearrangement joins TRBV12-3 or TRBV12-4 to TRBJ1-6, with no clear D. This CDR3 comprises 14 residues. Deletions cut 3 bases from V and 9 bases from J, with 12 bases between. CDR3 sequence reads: CASSFIGFISPLHF. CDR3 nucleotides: TGTGCCAGCAGTTTCATCGGGTTTATTTCACCCCTCCACTTT.

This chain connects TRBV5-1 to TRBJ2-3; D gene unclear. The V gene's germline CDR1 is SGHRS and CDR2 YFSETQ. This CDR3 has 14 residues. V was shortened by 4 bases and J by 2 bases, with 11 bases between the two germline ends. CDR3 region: CASSPESSTDTQYF. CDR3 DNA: TGCGCCAGCAGCCCAGAGAGCTCCACAGATACGCAGTATTTT.

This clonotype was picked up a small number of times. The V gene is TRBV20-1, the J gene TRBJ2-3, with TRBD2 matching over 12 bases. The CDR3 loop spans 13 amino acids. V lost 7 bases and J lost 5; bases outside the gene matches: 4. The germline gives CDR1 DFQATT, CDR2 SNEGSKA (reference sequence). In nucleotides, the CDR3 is TGCAGTGGCCTAGCGGGAGGGGTAGATACGCAGTATTTT. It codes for CSGLAGGVDTQYF.

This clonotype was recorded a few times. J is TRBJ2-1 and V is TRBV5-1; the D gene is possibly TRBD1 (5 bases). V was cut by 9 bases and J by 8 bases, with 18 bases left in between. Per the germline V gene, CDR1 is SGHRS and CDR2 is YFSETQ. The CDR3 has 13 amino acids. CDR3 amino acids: CATTKGQGYEQFF. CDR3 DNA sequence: TGCGCCACCACGAAGGGCCAGGGATATGAGCAGTTCTTC. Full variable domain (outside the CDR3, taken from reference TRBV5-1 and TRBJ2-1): KAGVTQTPRYLIKTRGQQVTLSCSPISGHRSVSWYQQTPGQGLQFLFEYFSETQRNKGNFPGRFSGRQFSNSRSEMNVSTLELGDSALYLCATTKGQGYEQFFGPGTRLTVL.

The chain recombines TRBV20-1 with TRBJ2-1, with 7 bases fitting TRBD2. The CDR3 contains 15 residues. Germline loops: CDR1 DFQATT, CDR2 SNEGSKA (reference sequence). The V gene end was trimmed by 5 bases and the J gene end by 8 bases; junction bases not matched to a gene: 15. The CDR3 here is CSAPNRGGPGDEQFF. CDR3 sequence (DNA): TGCAGTGCTCCCAACCGGGGAGGGCCCGGGGATGAGCAGTTCTTC.

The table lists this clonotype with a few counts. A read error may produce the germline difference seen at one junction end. CDR3 sequence: CSASPQQTQYF. The CDR3 nucleotides are TGCAGTGCTAGCCCCCAACAGACCCAGTACTTC. The V call is TRBV20-1, the J call TRBJ2-5; D gene uncertain. The germline CDR1 and CDR2 sequences are DFQATT and SNEGSKA (reference sequence). CDR3 length equals 11 residues.

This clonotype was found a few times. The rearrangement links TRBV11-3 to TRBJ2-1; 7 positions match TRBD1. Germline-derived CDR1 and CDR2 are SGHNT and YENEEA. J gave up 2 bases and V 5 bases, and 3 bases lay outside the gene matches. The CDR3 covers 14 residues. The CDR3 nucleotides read TGTGCCAGCAGCCTACAGGGGACCTACAATGAGCAGTTCTTC. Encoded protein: CASSLQGTYNEQFF.

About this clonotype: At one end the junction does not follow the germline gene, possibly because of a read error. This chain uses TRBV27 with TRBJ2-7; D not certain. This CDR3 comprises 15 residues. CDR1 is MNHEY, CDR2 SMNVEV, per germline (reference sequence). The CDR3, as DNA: TGTGCCAGCAGTTTCCAGTGGGGTAGCTCCCACGAGCAGTACTTC. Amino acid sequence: CASSFQWGSSHEQYF.

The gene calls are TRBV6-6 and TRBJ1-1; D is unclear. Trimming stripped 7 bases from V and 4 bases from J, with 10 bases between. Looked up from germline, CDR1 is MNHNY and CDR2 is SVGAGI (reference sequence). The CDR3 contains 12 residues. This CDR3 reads CASIDPGTEAFF. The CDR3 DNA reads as TGTGCCAGCATCGACCCTGGCACTGAAGCTTTCTTT.

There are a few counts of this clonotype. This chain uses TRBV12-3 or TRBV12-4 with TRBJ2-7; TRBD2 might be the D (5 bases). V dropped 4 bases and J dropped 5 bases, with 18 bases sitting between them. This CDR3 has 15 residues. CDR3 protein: CASSYPSRGIHEQYF. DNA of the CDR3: TGTGCCAGCAGTTACCCCTCCAGAGGGATACACGAGCAGTACTTC.

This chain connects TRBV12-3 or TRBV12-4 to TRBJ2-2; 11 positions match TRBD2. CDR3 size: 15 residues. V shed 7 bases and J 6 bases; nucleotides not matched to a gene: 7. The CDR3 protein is CASIQLAGASGELFF. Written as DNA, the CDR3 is TGTGCCAGCATCCAACTAGCGGGAGCTTCCGGGGAGCTGTTTTTT.

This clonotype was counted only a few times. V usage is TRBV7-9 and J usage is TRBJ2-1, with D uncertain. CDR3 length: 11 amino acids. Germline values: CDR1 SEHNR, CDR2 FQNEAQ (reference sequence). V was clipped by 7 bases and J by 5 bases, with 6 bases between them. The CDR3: CASMNHNEQFF. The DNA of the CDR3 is TGTGCCAGCATGAACCACAATGAGCAGTTCTTC.

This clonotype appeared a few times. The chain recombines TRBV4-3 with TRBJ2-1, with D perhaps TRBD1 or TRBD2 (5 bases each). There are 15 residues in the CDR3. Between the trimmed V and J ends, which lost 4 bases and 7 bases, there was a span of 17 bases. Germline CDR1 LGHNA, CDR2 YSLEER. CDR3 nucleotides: TGCGCCAGCAGCCCAGCCGGGGCCAGCTCTAATGAGCAGTTCTTC. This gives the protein CASSPAGASSNEQFF.

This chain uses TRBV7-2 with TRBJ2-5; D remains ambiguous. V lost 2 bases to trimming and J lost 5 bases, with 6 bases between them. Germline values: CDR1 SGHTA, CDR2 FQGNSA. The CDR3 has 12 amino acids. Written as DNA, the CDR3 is TGTGCCAGCAGCTTACGTACGGAGACCCAGTACTTC. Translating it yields CASSLRTETQYF. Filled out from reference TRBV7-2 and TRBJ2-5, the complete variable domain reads GAGVSQSPSNKVTEKGKDVELRCDPISGHTALYWYRQSLGQGLEFLIYFQGNSAPDKSGLPSDRFSAERTGGSVSTLTIQRTQQEDSAVYLCASSLRTETQYFGPGTRLLVL.

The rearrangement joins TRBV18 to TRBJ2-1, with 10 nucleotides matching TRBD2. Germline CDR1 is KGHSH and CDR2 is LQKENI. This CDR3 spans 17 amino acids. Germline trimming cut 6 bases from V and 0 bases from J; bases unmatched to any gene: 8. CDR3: CASSHGLAASSYNEQFF. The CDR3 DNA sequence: TGTGCCAGCTCCCACGGACTAGCGGCCAGCTCCTACAATGAGCAGTTCTTC.

The CDR3 region is CASSEGTFYEQYF. The DNA of the CDR3 is TGTGCCAGCAGTGAAGGGACATTCTACGAGCAGTACTTC. The V call is TRBV2, the J call TRBJ2-7; D is perhaps TRBD1 (5 bases). Per germline, CDR1 SNHLY and CDR2 FYNNEI. Trimming left V 1 base short and J 3 bases short, with 7 bases between. The CDR3 runs 13 residues.

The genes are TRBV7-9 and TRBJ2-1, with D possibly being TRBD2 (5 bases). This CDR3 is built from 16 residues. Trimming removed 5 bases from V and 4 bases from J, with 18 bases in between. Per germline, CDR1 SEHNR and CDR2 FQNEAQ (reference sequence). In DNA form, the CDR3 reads TGTGCCAGCAGCCCTCGGGAAGGTAGTGAGTACAATGAGCAGTTCTTC. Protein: CASSPREGSEYNEQFF. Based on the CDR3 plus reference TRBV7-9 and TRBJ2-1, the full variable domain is DTGVSQNPRHKITKRGQNVTFRCDPISEHNRLYWYRQTLGQGPEFLTYFQNEAQLEKSRLLSDRFSAERPKGSFSTLEIQRTEQGDSAMYLCASSPREGSEYNEQFFGPGTRLTVL.

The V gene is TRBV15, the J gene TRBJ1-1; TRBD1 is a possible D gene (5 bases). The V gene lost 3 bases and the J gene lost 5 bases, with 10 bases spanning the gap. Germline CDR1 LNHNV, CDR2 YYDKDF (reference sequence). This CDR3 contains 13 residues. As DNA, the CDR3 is TGTGCCACCAGCAGGGACGGGGGGACTGAAGCTTTCTTT. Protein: CATSRDGGTEAFF.

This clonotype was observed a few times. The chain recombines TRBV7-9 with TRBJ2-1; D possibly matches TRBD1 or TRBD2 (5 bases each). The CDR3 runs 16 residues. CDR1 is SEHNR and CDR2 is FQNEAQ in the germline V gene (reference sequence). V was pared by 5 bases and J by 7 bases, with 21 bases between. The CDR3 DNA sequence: TGTGCCAGCAGCGACCCAACTAGTCCGGGACGGAATGAGCAGTTCTTC. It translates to CASSDPTSPGRNEQFF.

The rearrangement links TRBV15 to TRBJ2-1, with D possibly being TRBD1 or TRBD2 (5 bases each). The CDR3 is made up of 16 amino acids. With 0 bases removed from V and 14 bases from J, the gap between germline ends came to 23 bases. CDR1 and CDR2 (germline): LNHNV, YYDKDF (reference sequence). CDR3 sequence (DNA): TGTGCCACCAGCAGAGACCTCGGGACGACTCGTATCCAGGAGTTCTTC. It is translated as CATSRDLGTTRIQEFF.

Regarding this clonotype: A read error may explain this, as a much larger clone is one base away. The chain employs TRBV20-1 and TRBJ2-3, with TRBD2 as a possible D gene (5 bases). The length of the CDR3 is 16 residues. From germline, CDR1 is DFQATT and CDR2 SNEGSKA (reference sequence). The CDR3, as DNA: TGCAGTGCTAGAAGTCGGACTCGACTCAGCATAGATACGCAGTATTTT. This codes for CSARSRTRLSIDTQYF.